Shown below are 30 T cell receptor beta chains from a single sample sequenced in a study of early T cells in non-severe SARS-CoV-2 infection. A single record per CDR3 protein comes from TCRdb applying MiXCR to the 5' RACE reads. In the table there are approximately 75,000 distinct CDR3 sequences, approximately 15% of which are singletons. Sequences were derived from whole blood, sampled at baseline. Receptors were obtained from an adult who was a healthcare worker with PCR-confirmed SARS-CoV-2 infection or an uninfected control (not recorded which).

The genes are TRBV7-2 and TRBJ2-7, with 10 bases that match TRBD2. Looked up from germline, CDR1 is SGHTA and CDR2 is FQGNSA. This CDR3 region has 16 residues. Germline trimming cut 3 bases from V and 2 bases from J; bases unmatched to any gene: 7. Here the CDR3 DNA reads TGTGCCAGCAGCTTTTCGGGACTAGCGTTTCCCTACGAGCAGTACTTC. Amino acids: CASSFSGLAFPYEQYF.

Many counts were recorded for this clonotype. The chain joins TRBV27 to TRBJ1-5; D may be TRBD1 (5 bases). The CDR3 is 14 amino acids. Germline assignment: CDR1 MNHEY and CDR2 SMNVEV (reference sequence). Trimming stripped 5 bases from V and 2 bases from J, with 10 bases between. This CDR3 reads CASSLGTGNQPQHF. CDR3 DNA sequence: TGTGCCAGCAGTCTGGGGACGGGCAATCAGCCCCAGCATTTT.

This clonotype was observed a handful of times. V and J are TRBV12-3 or TRBV12-4 and TRBJ2-7; 9 nucleotides match TRBD2. The CDR3 contains 13 residues. J lost 2 bases, V lost 7 bases, and 3 bases had no gene match. CDR3 amino acids: CASKASGTYEQYF. CDR3 DNA: TGTGCCAGCAAAGCTAGCGGGACCTACGAGCAGTACTTC.

V and J are TRBV19 and TRBJ2-7, with 8 bases that match TRBD2. Germline assignment: CDR1 LNHDA and CDR2 SQIVND (reference sequence). The junction had 17 bases not matched to a gene; V was cut back by 5 bases and J by 2 bases. The CDR3 is made up of 18 amino acids. As DNA, the CDR3 is TGTGCCAGTAGTTTTCGGCGAACTAGCGGTGTGGTCCCCTACGAGCAGTACTTC. It encodes CASSFRRTSGVVPYEQYF.

This clonotype was counted a few times. This chain links TRBV7-9 with TRBJ2-3; 8 bases map to TRBD2. Germline V lookup: CDR1 SEHNR, CDR2 FQNEAQ (reference sequence). The trim removed 2 bases at V and 4 bases at J, leaving 5 bases unmatched. This CDR3 region has 15 residues. CDR3 nucleotide sequence: TGTGCCAGCAGCTTAAGCGGGAGCCGCGCAGATACGCAGTATTTT. Amino acid sequence: CASSLSGSRADTQYF.

This clonotype was found many times. V and J are TRBV6-1 and TRBJ2-4, with TRBD2 matching over 8 bases. The length of the CDR3 is 17 residues. CDR1 MNHNS and CDR2 SASEGT come from the germline V gene. J gave up 3 bases and V 3 bases, and 10 bases lay outside the gene matches. The CDR3 DNA reads as TGTGCCAGCAGTGATCAAAGGAGTAGCGGGATCAAAAACATTCAGTACTTC. This gives the protein CASSDQRSSGIKNIQYF.

J is TRBJ2-5 and V is TRBV20-1; 7 bases match TRBD1. J was trimmed by 3 bases and V by 5 bases; bases with no gene match: 3. Per germline, CDR1 DFQATT and CDR2 SNEGSKA (reference sequence). The CDR3 is 12 amino acids. The CDR3 DNA reads TGCAGTGCTTGGGACAGAAAAGAGACCCAGTACTTC. Translation: CSAWDRKETQYF.

This clonotype was detected many times. The chain has TRBV29-1 and TRBJ1-1; D not resolved. This CDR3 has 10 residues. V was cut by 7 bases and J by 6 bases, with 9 bases left in between. Per the germline V gene, CDR1 is SQVTM and CDR2 is ANQGSEA. CDR3 residues: CSGLDSEAFF. The DNA for the CDR3 is TGCAGCGGTCTTGACTCTGAAGCTTTCTTT.

The CDR3 DNA reads TGTGCCAGTGCCCCGGCAGCGCCTACCTACGAGCAGTACTTC. Its protein product is CASAPAAPTYEQYF. The chain is built from TRBV19 and TRBJ2-7; D gene unclear. Trimming left V 8 bases short and J 2 bases short, with 16 bases between. CDR1 LNHDA and CDR2 SQIVND come from the germline V gene (reference sequence). The CDR3 length is 14 residues.

The chain carries TRBV18 and TRBJ2-7; possibly TRBD1 for D (5 bases). The CDR3 has 14 amino acids. Deletions cut 3 bases from V and 3 bases from J, with 12 bases between. From germline, CDR1 is KGHSH and CDR2 LQKENI. The CDR3 sequence: CASSPPDTHYEQYF. The CDR3 coding sequence is TGTGCCAGCTCACCTCCGGACACTCACTACGAGCAGTACTTC.

This clonotype was observed a handful of times. The rearrangement links TRBV6-1 to TRBJ1-1; a possible D gene is TRBD1 (5 bases). The V end lost 10 bases, the J end lost 0 bases, and 12 bases lay between the germline ends. The CDR3 is made up of 13 amino acids. Germline CDR1 is MNHNS and CDR2 is SASEGT. The chain's CDR3 is CATSRELNTEAFF. Here the CDR3 DNA reads TGTGCCACAAGCAGGGAACTGAACACTGAAGCTTTCTTT.

This clonotype was observed a handful of times. The chain links TRBV9 to TRBJ2-4; D is perhaps TRBD1 (8 bases). The V end lost 2 bases, the J end lost 1 base, and 16 bases lay between the germline ends. CDR1 is SGDLS and CDR2 is YYNGEE in the germline V gene. This CDR3 spans 17 amino acids. The CDR3, as DNA: TGTGCCAGCAGCGTGACAGGGGAGGGATGGGCCAAAAACATTCAGTACTTC. It codes for CASSVTGEGWAKNIQYF. The full variable domain, in which reference TRBV9 and TRBJ2-4 provide the parts outside the CDR3, is DSGVTQTPKHLITATGQRVTLRCSPRSGDLSVYWYQQSLDQGLQFLIQYYNGEERAKGNILERFSAQQFPDLHSELNLSSLELGDSALYFCASSVTGEGWAKNIQYFGAGTRLSVL.

V and J are TRBV10-3 and TRBJ1-6; D is uncertain. The CDR3 extends over 15 amino acids. Germline assignment: CDR1 ENHRY and CDR2 SYGVKD. Trimming pared 0 bases from V and 7 bases from J, leaving 10 bases between. CDR3 loop: CAISESNTPNSPLHF. CDR3 bases: TGTGCCATCAGTGAGTCTAACACGCCAAATTCACCCCTCCACTTT.

This clonotype came up a few times. The rearrangement uses TRBV13 and TRBJ2-7; D is uncertain. Trimming pared 0 bases from V and 2 bases from J, leaving 8 bases between. This CDR3 comprises 14 residues. Germline lookup yields CDR1 PRHDT and CDR2 FYEKMQ (reference sequence). The DNA of the CDR3 is TGTGCCAGCAGCTTAGGCGATCGCACCTACGAGCAGTACTTC. Translated: CASSLGDRTYEQYF.

This chain links TRBV5-6 with TRBJ2-5; TRBD2 aligns across 9 bases. The CDR3 extends over 15 amino acids. The V segment lost 1 base and the J segment 5 bases; nucleotides outside the gene matches: 6. Per germline, CDR1 SGHDT and CDR2 YYEEEE. This CDR3 is CASSLRLAAGETQYF. The CDR3 DNA follows: TGTGCCAGCAGCTTGCGACTAGCGGCCGGTGAGACCCAGTACTTC. The variable domain in full, with the rest retrieved from reference TRBV5-6 and TRBJ2-5, is DAGVTQSPTHLIKTRGQQVTLRCSPKSGHDTVSWYQQALGQGPQFIFQYYEEEERQRGNFPDRFSGHQFPNYSSELNVNALLLGDSALYLCASSLRLAAGETQYFGPGTRLLVL.

This chain connects TRBV28 to TRBJ2-3, with D possibly matching TRBD2 (6 bases). The CDR3 extends over 12 amino acids. The germline V gene has CDR1 MDHEN and CDR2 SYDVKM. V was cut by 6 bases and J by 10 bases, with 14 bases left in between. The CDR3: CASRTTSSPQYF. Written as DNA, the CDR3 is TGTGCCAGCAGAACAACTAGCTCGCCGCAGTATTTT.

The chain links TRBV5-1 to TRBJ2-3; weak D call: TRBD1 (6 bases). The CDR3 totals 12 residues. Germline CDR1 SGHRS, CDR2 YFSETQ. Trimming pared 6 bases from V and 1 base from J, leaving 6 bases between. The CDR3 DNA follows: TGCGCCAGCACAGGGGGCACAGATACGCAGTATTTT. Encoded protein: CASTGGTDTQYF.

The chain carries TRBV29-1 and TRBJ2-1; 8 positions match TRBD2. Germline lookup yields CDR1 SQVTM and CDR2 ANQGSEA. The trim removed 6 bases at V and 8 bases at J, leaving 12 bases unmatched. The length of the CDR3 is 14 residues. The DNA for the CDR3 is TGCAGCGTCGAGGGGAGCGGGAGAATGCATGAGCAGTTCTTC. The encoded protein is CSVEGSGRMHEQFF.

This clonotype was recorded at least ten times. The gene calls are TRBV7-6 and TRBJ2-5; D might be TRBD1 or TRBD2, each matching 6 bases. The V gene's germline CDR1 is SGHVS and CDR2 FNYEAQ. The CDR3 has 16 amino acids. The V end lost 5 bases, the J end lost 7 bases, and 23 bases lay between the germline ends. DNA of the CDR3: TGTGCCAGCAGCAACTCGCCCGGGGGCGGAGGGGGGACCCAGTACTTC. This codes for CASSNSPGGGGGTQYF.

This clonotype appeared a few times. V gene TRBV7-8 combines with J gene TRBJ2-7; 8 bases map to TRBD2. This CDR3 is built from 15 residues. Germline V CDR1 and CDR2: SGHVS, FQNEAQ. The V segment lost 3 bases and the J segment 5 bases; nucleotides outside the gene matches: 9. The chain's CDR3 is CASSLGYSGTNEQYF. In nucleotides, the CDR3 is TGTGCCAGCAGCTTGGGATATAGCGGGACAAACGAGCAGTACTTC.

This clonotype showed up just once. This chain connects TRBV11-2 to TRBJ2-5; TRBD2 agrees at 12 bases. Germline V gives CDR1 SGHAT, CDR2 FQNNGV. The V gene end was trimmed by 1 base and the J gene end by 5 bases; junction bases not matched to a gene: 8. The CDR3 loop spans 17 amino acids. The CDR3 reads CASSLGLAGGLTETQYF. The DNA for the CDR3 is TGTGCCAGCAGCTTAGGTCTAGCGGGAGGGTTAACGGAGACCCAGTACTTC. Supplemented by reference TRBV11-2 and TRBJ2-5, the full variable domain reads EAGVAQSPRYKIIEKRQSVAFWCNPISGHATLYWYQQILGQGPKLLIQFQNNGVVDDSQLPKDRFSAERLKGVDSTLKIQPAKLEDSAVYLCASSLGLAGGLTETQYFGPGTRLLVL.

This clonotype has only a few counts. The chain is built from TRBV18 and TRBJ2-7, with D possibly being TRBD1 (6 bases). Trimming left V 1 base short and J 6 bases short, with 13 bases between. This CDR3 is 14 amino acids long. The germline V gene has CDR1 KGHSH and CDR2 LQKENI. The CDR3 sequence is CASSPRDTSGEQYF. The DNA of the CDR3 is TGTGCCAGCTCACCACGGGACACGTCGGGCGAGCAGTACTTC.

J is TRBJ1-5 and V is TRBV9; D is uncertain. Germline loops: CDR1 SGDLS, CDR2 YYNGEE. The CDR3 length is 15 residues. Trimming took 0 bases from V and 5 from J, leaving 12 bases between them. CDR3 nucleotides: TGTGCCAGCAGCGTAGGGGCCAGTACGCATCAGCCCCAGCATTTT. Translated: CASSVGASTHQPQHF.

This clonotype was counted at least ten times. The V gene is TRBV5-4, the J gene TRBJ1-1; 11 nucleotides match TRBD1. From germline, CDR1 is SGHNT and CDR2 YYREEE (reference sequence). The V gene end was trimmed by 4 bases and the J gene end by 2 bases; junction bases not matched to a gene: 4. This CDR3 spans 15 amino acids. The CDR3 is CASSGGQGVNTEAFF. CDR3 in DNA: TGTGCCAGCAGCGGGGGACAGGGGGTCAACACTGAAGCTTTCTTT.

This clonotype showed up just once. This chain uses TRBV2 with TRBJ1-4, with 7 bases identical to TRBD1. J lost 11 bases, V lost 7 bases, and 13 bases had no gene match. The CDR3 totals 14 residues. Germline V gene lookup returns CDR1 SNHLY and CDR2 FYNNEI. The CDR3 region is CASIWDSTSRKLFF. Written as DNA, the CDR3 is TGTGCCAGCATATGGGACAGTACCTCTCGGAAACTGTTTTTT.

A few counts support this clonotype. This chain links TRBV6-5 with TRBJ2-1; 8 nucleotides align to TRBD2. Germline V gives CDR1 MNHEY, CDR2 SVGAGI. V trimming: 1 base; J trimming: 7 bases; junction bases outside the gene matches: 12. This CDR3 region has 17 residues. The CDR3 region is CASSYLRASGSSNEQFF. For the CDR3, the DNA is TGTGCCAGCAGTTACTTGAGGGCCAGCGGGAGTTCAAATGAGCAGTTCTTC.

This clonotype has a count of ten or more. This chain uses TRBV5-5 with TRBJ1-1; no reliable D call. Trimming left V 5 bases short and J 0 bases short, with 14 bases between. CDR1 is SGHKS, CDR2 YYEKEE, per germline (reference sequence). The CDR3 loop spans 15 amino acids. The CDR3 DNA sequence: TGTGCCAGCAGTACGGACTTAAACGTGAACACTGAAGCTTTCTTT. This codes for CASSTDLNVNTEAFF.

The rearrangement uses TRBV7-9 and TRBJ2-1; D is unclear. Germline V gene lookup returns CDR1 SEHNR and CDR2 FQNEAQ (reference sequence). The CDR3 is 15 amino acids. V was shortened by 3 bases and J by 0 bases, with 9 bases between the two germline ends. The chain's CDR3 is CASSLALSSYNEQFF. The CDR3 region has the DNA TGTGCCAGCAGCTTGGCTCTCAGCTCCTACAATGAGCAGTTCTTC.

The V gene is TRBV20-1, the J gene TRBJ1-1, with D maybe TRBD1 (6 bases). The germline V and J ends were trimmed by 0 bases and 4 bases, with 15 bases remaining between them. In germline, CDR1 is DFQATT, CDR2 SNEGSKA (reference sequence). The CDR3 extends over 15 amino acids. In DNA, the CDR3 is TGCAGTGCTAGAGATGGCGGCAGGGGAAGCACTGAAGCTTTCTTT. This sequence encodes CSARDGGRGSTEAFF.

This clonotype came up a few times. The rearrangement uses TRBV7-9 and TRBJ2-7; D is possibly TRBD1 (5 bases). Trimming stripped 5 bases from V and 2 bases from J, with 10 bases between. The CDR3 totals 13 residues. Germline values: CDR1 SEHNR, CDR2 FQNEAQ (reference sequence). CDR3 sequence reads: CASSPWGTYEQYF. The CDR3 DNA sequence: TGTGCCAGCAGCCCATGGGGCACCTACGAGCAGTACTTC.